Listed below are T cell receptor beta chains from one sample, sequenced in a study of shared clonotypes between healthy human individuals. Data came from immunoSEQ multiplex PCR; TCRdb stores just in-frame clones and leaves some out. The sample records about 1.5 million clones, nearly 99% being singletons. The specimen was naive CD4+ T cells sorted from blood. The source is a young man in good health. Both conserved end residues are part of each CDR3. Fields, in order: D gene, clone size, V gene, CDR3 length, J gene, CDR3 protein, CDR3 DNA. A D gene is named only where the DNA matches it firmly. The size of a clone is reported for some rows only, either as once, few or many, or as a class for expanded clones.

-,-,TRBV7-2,15,TRBJ1-4,CASSPNRAFGEKLFF,TGTGCCAGCAGCCCTAACAGGGCTTTTGGAGAAAAACTGTTTTTT
-,-,TRBV19,15,TRBJ2-1,CASSKTGVPYNEQFF,TGTGCCAGTAGTAAAACGGGAGTCCCCTACAATGAGCAGTTCTTC
-,-,TRBV7-2,15,TRBJ2-4,CASSLGRIAKNIQYF,TGTGCCAGCAGCTTAGGCCGGATAGCCAAAAACATTCAGTACTTC
-,-,TRBV9,14,TRBJ1-1,CASSVRTDLTEAFF,TGTGCCAGCAGCGTACGGACGGATCTCACTGAAGCTTTCTTT
TRBD2,-,TRBV5-4,14,TRBJ2-7,CASSIAGERYEQYF,TGTGCCAGCAGCATAGCGGGAGAGAGGTACGAGCAGTACTTC
-,-,TRBV9,14,TRBJ2-1,CASSVDPGDYEQFF,TGTGCCAGCAGCGTAGATCCAGGAGACTATGAGCAGTTCTTC
-,-,TRBV7-9,16,TRBJ2-7,CASSLALGGTSYEQYF,TGTGCCAGCAGCTTAGCGCTCGGGGGCACCTCCTACGAGCAGTACTTC
TRBD1,-,TRBV29-1,13,TRBJ2-5,CSVARQGLETQYF,TGCAGCGTGGCGCGACAGGGGTTAGAGACCCAGTACTTC
-,once,TRBV11-3,12,TRBJ2-1,CASSGRGGEQFF,TGTGCCAGCAGCGGAAGGGGGGGCGAGCAGTTCTTC
TRBD2,-,TRBV4-3,17,TRBJ2-2,CASSHGLVPANTGELFF,TGCGCCAGCAGCCACGGACTAGTACCGGCGAACACCGGGGAGCTGTTTTTT
-,-,TRBV7-2,15,TRBJ1-5,CASSPVAWGSQPQHF,TGTGCCAGCAGCCCAGTAGCTTGGGGGTCTCAGCCCCAGCATTTT
-,-,TRBV9,16,TRBJ2-3,CASSIRTSFAGDTQYF,TGTGCCAGCAGCATAAGGACCTCCTTTGCCGGTGATACGCAGTATTTT
TRBD2,-,TRBV5-4,17,TRBJ2-2,CASSPHSGRSDTGELFF,TGTGCCAGCAGCCCACATAGCGGGAGGTCTGACACCGGGGAGCTGTTTTTT
-,-,TRBV6-5,13,TRBJ2-7,CASRGASSYEQYF,TGTGCCAGCAGGGGGGCTAGCTCCTACGAGCAGTACTTC
-,-,TRBV9,13,TRBJ1-2,CASSIGTDYGYTF,TGTGCCAGCAGCATCGGGACCGACTATGGCTACACCTTC
-,-,TRBV7-3,15,TRBJ2-2,CASSRDGRNTGELFF,TGTGCCAGCAGCAGAGATGGCCGGAACACCGGGGAGCTGTTTTTT
-,-,TRBV29-1,11,TRBJ1-5,CSVGIVQPQHF,TGCAGCGTGGGAATTGTTCAGCCCCAGCATTTT
-,-,TRBV10-3,13,TRBJ2-5,CAIGVGEQETQYF,TGTGCCATCGGGGTGGGGGAACAAGAGACCCAGTACTTC
-,-,TRBV19,14,TRBJ2-5,CASSIGQGQETQYF,TGTGCCAGTAGTATAGGGCAGGGGCAAGAGACCCAGTACTTC
-,-,TRBV7-9,14,TRBJ1-4,CASSEGGTNEKLFF,TGTGCCAGCAGCGAAGGTGGGACTAATGAAAAACTGTTTTTT
TRBD1,-,TRBV11-2,18,TRBJ1-3,CASSSSPGGQVSGNTIYF,TGTGCCAGCAGCTCGAGCCCAGGGGGACAGGTTTCTGGAAACACCATATATTTT
-,-,TRBV5-4,17,TRBJ1-3,CASRNGGPKETGNTIYF,TGTGCCAGCAGAAACGGTGGGCCGAAAGAAACTGGAAACACCATATATTTT
-,-,TRBV5-4,14,TRBJ1-1,CASSSGRRNTEAFF,TGTGCCAGCAGCTCAGGGAGAAGGAACACTGAAGCTTTCTTT
TRBD2,-,TRBV5-1,20,TRBJ2-3,CASSLAGLAGGRFSTDTQYF,TGCGCCAGCAGCTTGGCAGGACTAGCGGGAGGGAGGTTTAGCACAGATACGCAGTATTTT
-,-,TRBV14,13,TRBJ2-2,CASSQVGRGELFF,TGTGCCAGCAGCCAAGTTGGTAGGGGGGAGCTGTTTTTT
-,-,TRBV10-2,12,TRBJ1-1,CASSRTAAEAFF,TGCGCCAGCAGCCGGACAGCCGCTGAAGCTTTCTTT
TRBD2,-,TRBV29-1,14,TRBJ2-3,CSVVAGGHTYTQYF,TGCAGCGTGGTAGCGGGAGGGCACACATATACGCAGTATTTT
-,-,TRBV28,14,TRBJ2-7,CASTNPRTPYEQYF,TGTGCCAGCACAAATCCCCGGACCCCCTACGAGCAGTACTTC
-,-,TRBV5-4,14,TRBJ1-1,CASSSPQGYAEAFF,TGTGCCAGCAGCTCCCCTCAAGGGTACGCGGAAGCTTTCTTT
-,-,TRBV23-1,15,TRBJ2-7,CASKSPGEVPYEQYF,TGCGCCAGCAAAAGTCCGGGGGAGGTCCCCTACGAGCAGTACTTC
TRBD2,-,TRBV7-9,15,TRBJ2-3,CASQRLAGLTDTQYF,TGTGCCAGCCAGCGACTAGCGGGGCTCACAGATACGCAGTATTTT